The clone carrying this T cell receptor beta chain was observed a few times. Its antigen is still unknown. Germline CDR1 and CDR2: LNHNV and YYDKDF (reference sequence). The CDR3 consists of 19 residues. The trim removed 4 bases at V and 0 bases at J, leaving 13 bases unmatched. TCRdb re-called the 5' RACE reads through MiXCR, storing one row per CDR3 protein. The data contain about 700,000 distinct CDR3 sequences, about 20% of them singletons. This sample is part of a study of CD8 T cells in ankylosing spondylitis. General observations from the study: Ankylosing spondylitis blood appeared to be characterized by a TCR beta motif of roughly eight highly homologous variants. Relatively rare in peripheral blood, disease-linked clones were also CD8+. Matched ankylosing spondylitis synovial fluid reportedly contained a significantly enriched population of disease-linked clones. Earlier studies detected some motif variants in reactive arthritis synovial fluid and blood.

This receptor was taken from a male donor with ankylosing spondylitis. The chain has TRBV15 and TRBJ2-7, with 12 bases matching TRBD2. Sequenced material: blood, either unsorted or a sorted T cell fraction (not recorded which). CDR3 nucleotide sequence: TGTGCCACCAGCACCTCGACTAGCGGGAGTTTTAGGGGCTCCTACGAGCAGTACTTC. It codes for CATSTSTSGSFRGSYEQYF.